This T cell receptor (beta chain) was recorded in a study of blood T cell repertoires in COVID-19. Across the whole study: There were acute and convalescent COVID-19 samples, and they came from the United States, Italy and Spain. Sample material is recorded as cDNA or gDNA derived from T cells, B-cell-depleted T cells, or PBMCs.

Original data processing: Estimation of nucleated cell counts was performed using reference gene primer amplification. Assay: immunoSEQ multiplex PCR; the TCRdb copy retains only in-frame clones and omits some. V and J calls and clone size follow that table, whereas D and trimming were derived from the DNA. The repertoire consists of 120,000 or so clones, with around 83% occurring once and the leading ten covering about 5.4%. Germline CDR1 reads SGHVS; CDR2 reads FQNEAQ. With 1 base clipped from V and 2 bases from J, the junction kept 7 bases outside the gene matches. This CDR3 contains 17 residues. The sequencing sample was made of peripheral blood. The receptor was derived from a man older than 75 with active or convalescent COVID-19. The chain uses TRBV7-8 and TRBJ2-3, with 9 bases matching TRBD2. In DNA, the CDR3 is TGTGCCAGCAGCTTAGTTCCAGCGGGGGGCCACACAGATACGCAGTATTTT. Residues: CASSLVPAGGHTDTQYF.